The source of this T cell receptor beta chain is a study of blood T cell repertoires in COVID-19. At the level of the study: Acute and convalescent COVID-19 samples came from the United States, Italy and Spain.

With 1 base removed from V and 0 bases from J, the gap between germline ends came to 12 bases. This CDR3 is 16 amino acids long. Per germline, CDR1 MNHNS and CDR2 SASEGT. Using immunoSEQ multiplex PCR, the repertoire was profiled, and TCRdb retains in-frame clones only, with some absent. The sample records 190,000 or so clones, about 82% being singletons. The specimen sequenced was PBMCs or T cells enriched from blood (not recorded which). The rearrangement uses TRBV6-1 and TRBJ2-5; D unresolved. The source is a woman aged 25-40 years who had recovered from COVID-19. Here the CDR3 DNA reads TGTGCCAGCAGTGAAGGAGATACAGTGTACCAAGAGACCCAGTACTTC. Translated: CASSEGDTVYQETQYF.